This TCR beta chain was found in a study of shared clonotypes between healthy human individuals. Study-level information: Donors were a couple of women and three men aged 18 to 49.

The V gene end was trimmed by 1 base and the J gene end by 8 bases; junction bases not matched to a gene: 13. This CDR3 region has 17 residues. CDR1 is LNHNV and CDR2 is YYDKDF in the germline V gene (reference sequence). Some clones are missing from TCRdb's copy, which holds only in-frame ones; the method was immunoSEQ multiplex PCR. The sample includes around 1.9 million clones, over 85% of them seen just once. CD8 cells classed as naive were CD45RO-negative and positively selected for CCR7, excluding terminally differentiated effector memory CD45RA+ cells. V gene TRBV15 combines with J gene TRBJ2-1; 8 bases are a match to TRBD1. The sample comprised naive CD8+ T cells from PBMCs. This TCR came from a man aged 18 to 29 in good health. Some clones in this sample may be carry-over from other donors' samples. This CDR3 is CATSRVLGQGADDEQFF. DNA of the CDR3: TGTGCCACCAGCAGAGTATTGGGGCAGGGGGCGGACGATGAGCAGTTCTTC.